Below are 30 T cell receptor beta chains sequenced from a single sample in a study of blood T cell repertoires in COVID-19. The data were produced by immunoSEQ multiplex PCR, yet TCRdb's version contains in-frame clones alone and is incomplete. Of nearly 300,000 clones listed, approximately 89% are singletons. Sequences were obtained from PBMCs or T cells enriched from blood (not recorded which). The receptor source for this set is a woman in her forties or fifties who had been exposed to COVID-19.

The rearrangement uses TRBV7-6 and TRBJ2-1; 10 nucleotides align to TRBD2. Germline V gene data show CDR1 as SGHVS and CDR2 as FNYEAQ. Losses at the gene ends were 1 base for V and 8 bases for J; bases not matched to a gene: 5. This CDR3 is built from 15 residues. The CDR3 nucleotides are TGTGCCAGCAGCTTAGAGAGCGGGGGGGCCTATGAGCAGTTCTTC. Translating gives CASSLESGGAYEQFF.

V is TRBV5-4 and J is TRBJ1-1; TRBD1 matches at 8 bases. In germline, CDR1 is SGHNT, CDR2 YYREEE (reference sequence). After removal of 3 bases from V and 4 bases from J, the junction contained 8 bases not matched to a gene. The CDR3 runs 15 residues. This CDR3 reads CASSSSGGAGTEAFF. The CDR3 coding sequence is TGTGCCAGCAGCTCTTCAGGGGGCGCCGGCACTGAAGCTTTCTTT.

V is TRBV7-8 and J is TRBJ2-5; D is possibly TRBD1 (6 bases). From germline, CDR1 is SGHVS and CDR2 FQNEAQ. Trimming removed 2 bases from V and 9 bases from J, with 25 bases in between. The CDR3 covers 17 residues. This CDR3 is CASSLTPVGAGRGSQYF. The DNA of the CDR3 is TGTGCCAGCAGCTTAACCCCAGTGGGGGCTGGCAGAGGGTCCCAGTACTTC.

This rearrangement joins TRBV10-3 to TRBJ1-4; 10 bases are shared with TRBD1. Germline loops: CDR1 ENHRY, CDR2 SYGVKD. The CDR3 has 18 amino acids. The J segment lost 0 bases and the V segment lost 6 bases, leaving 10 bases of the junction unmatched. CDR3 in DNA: TGTGCCATCAGCAGGACAGGGGGGGGAGACCCAACTAATGAAAAACTGTTTTTT. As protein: CAISRTGGGDPTNEKLFF.

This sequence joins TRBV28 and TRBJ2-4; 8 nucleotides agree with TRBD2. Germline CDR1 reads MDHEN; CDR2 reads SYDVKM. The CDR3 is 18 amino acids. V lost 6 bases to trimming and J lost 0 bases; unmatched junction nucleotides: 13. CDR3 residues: CASRRGGGLTLAKNIQYF. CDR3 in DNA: TGTGCCAGCAGACGTGGCGGGGGGCTCACGTTAGCCAAAAACATTCAGTACTTC. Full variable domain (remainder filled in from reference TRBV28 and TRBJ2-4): DVKVTQSSRYLVKRTGEKVFLECVQDMDHENMFWYRQDPGLGLRLIYFSYDVKMKEKGDIPEGYSVSREKKERFSLILESASTNQTSMYLCASRRGGGLTLAKNIQYFGAGTRLSVL.

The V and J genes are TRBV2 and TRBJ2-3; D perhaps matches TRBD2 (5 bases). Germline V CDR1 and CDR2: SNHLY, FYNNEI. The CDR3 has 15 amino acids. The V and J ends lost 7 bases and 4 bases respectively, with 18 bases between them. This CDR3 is CASNLLRVRSDTQYF. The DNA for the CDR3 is TGTGCCAGCAACCTTTTGCGGGTTAGATCAGATACGCAGTATTTT.

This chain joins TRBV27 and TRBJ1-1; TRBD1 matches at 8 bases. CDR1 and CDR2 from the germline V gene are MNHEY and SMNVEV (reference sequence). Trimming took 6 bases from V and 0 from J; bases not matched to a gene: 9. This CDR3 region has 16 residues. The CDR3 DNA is TGTGCCAGCAGATCCAGGGGGCAGTGGATGAACACTGAAGCTTTCTTT. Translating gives CASRSRGQWMNTEAFF.

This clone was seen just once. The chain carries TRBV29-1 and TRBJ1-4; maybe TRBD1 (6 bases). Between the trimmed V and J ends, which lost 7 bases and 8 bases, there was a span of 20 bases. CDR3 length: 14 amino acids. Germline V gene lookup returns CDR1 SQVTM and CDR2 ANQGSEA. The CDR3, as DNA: TGCAGCGGTATGGGAACAGGGACCAGGGAAAAACTGTTTTTT. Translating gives CSGMGTGTREKLFF.

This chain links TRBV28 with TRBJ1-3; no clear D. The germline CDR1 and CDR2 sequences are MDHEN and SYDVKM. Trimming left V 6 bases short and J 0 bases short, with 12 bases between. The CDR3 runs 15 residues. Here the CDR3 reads CASRPYDTSGNTIYF. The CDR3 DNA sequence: TGTGCCAGCAGACCCTATGACACCTCTGGAAACACCATATATTTT.

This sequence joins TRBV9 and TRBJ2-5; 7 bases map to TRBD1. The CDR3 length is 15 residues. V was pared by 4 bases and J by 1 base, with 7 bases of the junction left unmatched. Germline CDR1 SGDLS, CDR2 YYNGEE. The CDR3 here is CASSPEGASQETQYF. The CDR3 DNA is TGTGCCAGCAGCCCAGAGGGGGCCTCCCAAGAGACCCAGTACTTC.

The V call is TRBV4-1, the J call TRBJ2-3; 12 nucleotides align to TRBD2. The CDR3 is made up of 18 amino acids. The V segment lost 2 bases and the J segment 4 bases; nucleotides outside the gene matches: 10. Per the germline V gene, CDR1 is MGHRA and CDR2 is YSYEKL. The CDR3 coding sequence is TGCGCCAGCAGCCAACACCAAACTAGCGGGGGGAGGGCAGATACGCAGTATTTT. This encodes CASSQHQTSGGRADTQYF.

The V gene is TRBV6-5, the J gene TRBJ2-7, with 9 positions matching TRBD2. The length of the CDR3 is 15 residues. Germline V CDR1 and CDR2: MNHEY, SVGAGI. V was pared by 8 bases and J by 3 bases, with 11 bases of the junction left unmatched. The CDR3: CASSSGVAGIYEQYF. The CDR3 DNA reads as TGTGCCAGCTCTAGCGGGGTAGCGGGGATCTACGAGCAGTACTTC.

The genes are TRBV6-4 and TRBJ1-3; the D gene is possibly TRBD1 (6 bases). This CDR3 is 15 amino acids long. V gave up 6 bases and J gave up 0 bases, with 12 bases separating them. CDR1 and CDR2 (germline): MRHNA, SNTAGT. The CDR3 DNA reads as TGTGCCAGCAGGGCGGACAGCCTCTCTGGAAACACCATATATTTT. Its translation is CASRADSLSGNTIYF.

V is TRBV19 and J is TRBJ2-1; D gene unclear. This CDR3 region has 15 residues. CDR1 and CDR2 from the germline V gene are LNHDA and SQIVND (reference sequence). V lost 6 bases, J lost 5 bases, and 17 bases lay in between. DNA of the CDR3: TGTGCCAGTAGCATCTCTGCTTACACCCACAATGAGCAGTTCTTC. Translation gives CASSISAYTHNEQFF.

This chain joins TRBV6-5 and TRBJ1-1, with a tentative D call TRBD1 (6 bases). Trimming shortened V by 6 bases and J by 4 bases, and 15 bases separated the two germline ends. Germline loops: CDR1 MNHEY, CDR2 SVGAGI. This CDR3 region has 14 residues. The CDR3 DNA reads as TGTGCCAGCAGACCCATCCGGACAGTCACTGAAGCTTTCTTT. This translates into CASRPIRTVTEAFF.

The CDR3 DNA follows: TGCGCCAGCAGAAATTGGACAGGGGACGAGCAGTACTTC. Its translation is CASRNWTGDEQYF. The genes are TRBV5-1 and TRBJ2-7; TRBD1 matches 9 bases. The CDR3 has 13 residues. Losses at the gene ends were 5 bases for V and 5 bases for J; bases not matched to a gene: 5. Germline V gene lookup returns CDR1 SGHRS and CDR2 YFSETQ.

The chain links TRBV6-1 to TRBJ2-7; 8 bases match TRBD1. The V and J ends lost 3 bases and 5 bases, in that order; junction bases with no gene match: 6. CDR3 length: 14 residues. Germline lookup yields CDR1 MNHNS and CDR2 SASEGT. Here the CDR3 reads CASSEIQGADEQYF. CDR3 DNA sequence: TGTGCCAGCAGTGAGATCCAGGGGGCTGACGAGCAGTACTTC.

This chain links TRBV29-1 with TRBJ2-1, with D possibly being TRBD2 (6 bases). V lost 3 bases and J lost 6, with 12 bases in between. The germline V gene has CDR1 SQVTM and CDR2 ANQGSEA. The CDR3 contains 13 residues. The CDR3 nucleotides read TGCAGCGTTGAGCGTTCCGGGGGCAATGAGCAGTTCTTC. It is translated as CSVERSGGNEQFF.

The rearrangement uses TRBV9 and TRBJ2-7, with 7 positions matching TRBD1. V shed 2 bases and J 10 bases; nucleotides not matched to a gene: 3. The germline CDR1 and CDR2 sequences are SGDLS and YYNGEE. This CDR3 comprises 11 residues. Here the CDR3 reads CASSVTGSQYF. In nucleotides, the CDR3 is TGTGCCAGCAGCGTGACAGGGTCACAGTACTTC. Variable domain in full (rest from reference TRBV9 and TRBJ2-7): DSGVTQTPKHLITATGQRVTLRCSPRSGDLSVYWYQQSLDQGLQFLIQYYNGEERAKGNILERFSAQQFPDLHSELNLSSLELGDSALYFCASSVTGSQYFGPGTRLTVT.

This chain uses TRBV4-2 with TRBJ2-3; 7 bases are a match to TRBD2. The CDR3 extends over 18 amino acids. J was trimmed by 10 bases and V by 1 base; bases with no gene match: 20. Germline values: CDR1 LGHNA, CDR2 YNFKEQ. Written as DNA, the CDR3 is TGTGCCAGCAGCCAAGGCCCAACTAGCGCTGGTGAGTCGTTGGCGCAGTATTTT. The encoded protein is CASSQGPTSAGESLAQYF.

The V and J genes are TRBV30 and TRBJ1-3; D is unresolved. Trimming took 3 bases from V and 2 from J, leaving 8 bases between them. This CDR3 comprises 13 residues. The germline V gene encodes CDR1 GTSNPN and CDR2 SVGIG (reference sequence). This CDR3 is CAWSAGTGNTIYF. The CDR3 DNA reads TGTGCCTGGAGCGCGGGTACTGGAAACACCATATATTTT.

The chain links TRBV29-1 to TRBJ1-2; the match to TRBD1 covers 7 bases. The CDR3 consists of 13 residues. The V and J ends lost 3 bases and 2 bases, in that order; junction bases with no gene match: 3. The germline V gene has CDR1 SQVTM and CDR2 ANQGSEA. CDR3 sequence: CSVEGQRNYGYTF. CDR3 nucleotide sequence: TGCAGCGTTGAGGGACAGAGGAACTATGGCTACACCTTC.

CDR3 nucleotides: TGCGCCAGCAACCCACTTGGGTCCCCGCAGCGGGGGGCCTACAATGAGCAGTTCTTC. Its translation: CASNPLGSPQRGAYNEQFF. This sequence joins TRBV5-1 and TRBJ2-1, with 9 positions matching TRBD2. The CDR3 runs 19 residues. Germline V gene data show CDR1 as SGHRS and CDR2 as YFSETQ. J was trimmed by 2 bases and V by 6 bases; bases with no gene match: 18.

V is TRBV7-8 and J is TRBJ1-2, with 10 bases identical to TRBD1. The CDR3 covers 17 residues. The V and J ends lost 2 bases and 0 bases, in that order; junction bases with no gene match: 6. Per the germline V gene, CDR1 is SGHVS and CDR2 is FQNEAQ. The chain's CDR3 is CASSLNSGQGANYGYTF. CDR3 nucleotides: TGTGCCAGCAGCTTAAATTCAGGACAGGGGGCTAACTATGGCTACACCTTC.

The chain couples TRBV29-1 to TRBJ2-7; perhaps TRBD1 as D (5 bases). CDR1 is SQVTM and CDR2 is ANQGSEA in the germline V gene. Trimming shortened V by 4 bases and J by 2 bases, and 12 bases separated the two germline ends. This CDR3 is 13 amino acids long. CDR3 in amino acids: CSVGAQATYEQYF. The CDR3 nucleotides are TGCAGCGTTGGCGCACAGGCGACCTACGAGCAGTACTTC.

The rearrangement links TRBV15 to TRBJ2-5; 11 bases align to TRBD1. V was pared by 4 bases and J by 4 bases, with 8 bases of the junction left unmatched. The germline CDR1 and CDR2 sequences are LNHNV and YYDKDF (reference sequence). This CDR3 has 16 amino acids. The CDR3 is CATSTSPDRGRETQYF. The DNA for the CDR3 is TGTGCCACCAGCACTAGCCCGGACAGGGGGCGAGAGACCCAGTACTTC. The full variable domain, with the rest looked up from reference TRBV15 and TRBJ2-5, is DAMVIQNPRYQVTQFGKPVTLSCSQTLNHNVMYWYQQKSSQAPKLLFHYYDKDFNNEADTPDNFQSRRPNTSFCFLDIRSPGLGDTAMYLCATSTSPDRGRETQYFGPGTRLLVL.

The CDR3 region is CASSFLSGGRGNSPLHF. Written as DNA, the CDR3 is TGTGCCAGCAGCTTTCTGTCCGGGGGGCGGGGTAATTCACCCCTCCACTTT. The V gene is TRBV5-5, the J gene TRBJ1-6, with D possibly TRBD1 on 6 matching bases. Trimming removed 2 bases from V and 6 bases from J, with 18 bases in between. Germline values: CDR1 SGHKS, CDR2 YYEKEE (reference sequence). The CDR3 runs to 17 residues.

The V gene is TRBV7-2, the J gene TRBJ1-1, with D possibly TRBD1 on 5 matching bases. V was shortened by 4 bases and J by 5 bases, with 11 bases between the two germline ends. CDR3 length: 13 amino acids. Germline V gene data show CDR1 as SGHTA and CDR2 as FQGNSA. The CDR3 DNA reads TGTGCCAGCAGCTCAAGCAGGGTTACTGAAGCTTTCTTT. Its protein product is CASSSSRVTEAFF.

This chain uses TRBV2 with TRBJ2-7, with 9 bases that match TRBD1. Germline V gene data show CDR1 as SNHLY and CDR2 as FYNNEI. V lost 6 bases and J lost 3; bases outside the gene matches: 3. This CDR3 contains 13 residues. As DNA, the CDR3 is TGTGCCAGCAGAGGGACAGGGCACTACGAGCAGTACTTC. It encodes CASRGTGHYEQYF.

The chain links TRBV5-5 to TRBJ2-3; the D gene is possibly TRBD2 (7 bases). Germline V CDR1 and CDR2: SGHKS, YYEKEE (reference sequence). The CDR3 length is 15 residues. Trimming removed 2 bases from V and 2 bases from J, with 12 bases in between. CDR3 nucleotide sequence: TGTGCCAGCAGCTTCAGCGGGACACACACAGATACGCAGTATTTT. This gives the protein CASSFSGTHTDTQYF.